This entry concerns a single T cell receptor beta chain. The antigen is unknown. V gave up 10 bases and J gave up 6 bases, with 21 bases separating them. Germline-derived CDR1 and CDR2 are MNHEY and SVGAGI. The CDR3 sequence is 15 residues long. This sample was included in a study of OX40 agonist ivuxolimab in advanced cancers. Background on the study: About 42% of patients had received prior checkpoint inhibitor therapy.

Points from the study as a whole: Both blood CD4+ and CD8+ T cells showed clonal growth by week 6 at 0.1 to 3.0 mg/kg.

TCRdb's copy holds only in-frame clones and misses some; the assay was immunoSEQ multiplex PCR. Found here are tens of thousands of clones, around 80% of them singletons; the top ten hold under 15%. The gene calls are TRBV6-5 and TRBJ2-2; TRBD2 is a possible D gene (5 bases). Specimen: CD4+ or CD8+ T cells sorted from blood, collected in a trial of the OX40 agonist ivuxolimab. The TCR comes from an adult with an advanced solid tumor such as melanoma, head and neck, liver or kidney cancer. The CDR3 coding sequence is TGTGCCACCCGGGCGGGTTTCTCTCCGGCCGGGGAGCTGTTTTTT. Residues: CATRAGFSPAGELFF.